These T cell receptor beta chains were read from a single sample in a study of blood T cell repertoires in COVID-19. The data were produced by immunoSEQ multiplex PCR, yet TCRdb's version contains in-frame clones alone and is incomplete. The sample yields about 52,000 clones, roughly four fifths seen once. The sequenced material came from peripheral blood. These receptors were collected from a man between 65 and 85 years old with active COVID-19. The CDR3 runs from the conserved cysteine through the conserved F or W. The D gene is left open where the match is weak. Size values are once, few and many counts, or a class for expanded clones, and some rows have none.

>TRBD1|TRBJ1-2|few|TRBV5-1
CASSLGTGFGYTF
TGCGCCAGCAGCTTGGGGACAGGGTTTGGCTACACCTTC
>TRBD1|TRBJ1-3|once|TRBV6-4
CASSADRAGSGNTIYF
TGTGCCAGCAGTGCCGACAGGGCGGGCTCTGGAAACACCATATATTTT
>NA|TRBJ1-1|NA|TRBV28
CASSPMPGMNTEAFF
TGTGCCAGCAGCCCTATGCCGGGGATGAACACTGAAGCTTTCTTT
>NA|TRBJ1-5|NA|TRBV2
CASSEGSNQPQHF
TGTGCCAGCAGTGAGGGCAGCAATCAGCCCCAGCATTTT
>NA|TRBJ1-5|NA|TRBV6-2/TRBV6-3
CASSFTGNQPQHF
TGTGCCAGCAGTTTCACAGGGAATCAGCCCCAGCATTTT
>TRBD2|TRBJ2-5|NA|TRBV6-5
CASSYGLAGEETQYF
TGTGCCAGCAGTTACGGCCTAGCGGGGGAAGAGACCCAGTACTTC
>TRBD2|TRBJ2-7|NA|TRBV5-4
CASSPGLGLQVYEQYF
TGTGCCAGCAGCCCGGGACTAGGTCTCCAAGTGTACGAGCAGTACTTC
>NA|TRBJ1-1|once|TRBV7-7
CASSSHAGDLNTEAFF
TGTGCTAGCAGTTCCCATGCAGGGGATTTGAACACTGAAGCTTTCTTT
>NA|TRBJ1-1|NA|TRBV28
CASSPGGYTEAFF
TGTGCCAGCAGCCCGGGAGGGTACACTGAAGCTTTCTTT
>NA|TRBJ1-6|NA|TRBV21-1
CASSFSDSPLHF
TGTGCCAGCAGCTTTTCGGATTCACCCCTCCACTTT
>TRBD1|TRBJ2-6|NA|TRBV6-2/TRBV6-3
CASSYLRDRVSGANVLTF
TGTGCCAGCAGTTACTTACGGGACAGGGTTTCTGGGGCCAACGTCCTGACTTTC
>TRBD1|TRBJ1-2|NA|TRBV6-5
CASSRAGGNYGYTF
TGTGCCAGCAGTCGGGCAGGGGGCAACTATGGCTACACCTTC
>TRBD1|TRBJ1-6|NA|TRBV3-1/TRBV3-2
CASSRAPGQGGSPLHF
TGTGCCAGCAGCCGAGCCCCGGGACAGGGAGGATCACCCCTCCACTTT
>NA|TRBJ1-3|NA|TRBV6-6
CASSYPAGNTIYF
TGTGCCAGCAGTTATCCTGCTGGAAACACCATATATTTT
>NA|TRBJ1-5|few|TRBV2
CASSEELGRQPQHF
TGTGCCAGCAGTGAAGAACTAGGGCGTCAGCCCCAGCATTTT
>NA|TRBJ1-4|NA|TRBV21-1
CASSNDRELNEKLFF
TGTGCCAGCAGCAATGACAGGGAGCTTAATGAAAAACTGTTTTTT